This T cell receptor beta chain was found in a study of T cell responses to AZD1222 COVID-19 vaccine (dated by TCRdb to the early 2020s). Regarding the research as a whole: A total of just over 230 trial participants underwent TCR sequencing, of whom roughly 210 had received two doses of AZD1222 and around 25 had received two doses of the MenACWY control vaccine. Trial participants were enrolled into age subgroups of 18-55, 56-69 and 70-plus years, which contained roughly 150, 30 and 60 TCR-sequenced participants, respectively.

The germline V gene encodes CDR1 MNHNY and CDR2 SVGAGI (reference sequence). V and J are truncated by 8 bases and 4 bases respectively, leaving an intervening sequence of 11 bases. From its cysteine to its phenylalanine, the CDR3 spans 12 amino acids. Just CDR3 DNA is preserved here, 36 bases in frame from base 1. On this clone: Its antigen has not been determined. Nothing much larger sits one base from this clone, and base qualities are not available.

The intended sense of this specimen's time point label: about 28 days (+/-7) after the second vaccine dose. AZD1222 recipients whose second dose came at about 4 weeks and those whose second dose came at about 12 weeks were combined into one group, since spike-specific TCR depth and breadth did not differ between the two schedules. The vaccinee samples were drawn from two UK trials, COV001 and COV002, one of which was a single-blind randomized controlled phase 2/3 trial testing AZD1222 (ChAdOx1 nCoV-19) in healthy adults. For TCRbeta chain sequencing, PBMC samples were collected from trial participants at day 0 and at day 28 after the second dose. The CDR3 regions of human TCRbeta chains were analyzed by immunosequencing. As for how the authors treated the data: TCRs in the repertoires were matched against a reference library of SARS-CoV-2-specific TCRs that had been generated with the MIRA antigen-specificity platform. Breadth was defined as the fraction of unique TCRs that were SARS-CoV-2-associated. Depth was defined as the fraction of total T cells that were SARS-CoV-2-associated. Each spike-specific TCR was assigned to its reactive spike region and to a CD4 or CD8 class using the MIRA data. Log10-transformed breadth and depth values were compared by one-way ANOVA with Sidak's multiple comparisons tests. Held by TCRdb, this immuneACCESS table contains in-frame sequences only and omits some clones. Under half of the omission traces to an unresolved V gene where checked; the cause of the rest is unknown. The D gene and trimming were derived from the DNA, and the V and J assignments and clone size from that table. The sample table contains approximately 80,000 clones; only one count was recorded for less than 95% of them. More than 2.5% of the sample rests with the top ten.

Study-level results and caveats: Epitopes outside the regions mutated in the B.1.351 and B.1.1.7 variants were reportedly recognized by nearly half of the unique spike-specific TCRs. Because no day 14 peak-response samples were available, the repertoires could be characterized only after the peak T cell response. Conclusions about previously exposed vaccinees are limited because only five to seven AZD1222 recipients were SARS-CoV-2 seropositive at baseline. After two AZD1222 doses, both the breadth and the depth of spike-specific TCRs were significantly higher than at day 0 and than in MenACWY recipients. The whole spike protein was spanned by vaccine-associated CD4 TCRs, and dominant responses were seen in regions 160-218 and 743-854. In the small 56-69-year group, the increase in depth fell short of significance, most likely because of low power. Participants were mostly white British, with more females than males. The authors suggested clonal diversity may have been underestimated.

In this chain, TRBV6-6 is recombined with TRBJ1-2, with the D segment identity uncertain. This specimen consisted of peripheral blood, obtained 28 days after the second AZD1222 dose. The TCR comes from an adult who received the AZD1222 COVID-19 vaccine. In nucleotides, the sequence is TGTGCCAGCTGGCGGCCTCCCTATGGCTACACCTTC. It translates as CASWRPPYGYTF.